This T cell receptor beta chain was sequenced during a study of T cell responses to AZD1222 COVID-19 vaccine. Study results and caveats: The study found vaccine-associated CD4 TCRs spanning spike, dominant at 160-218 and 743-854. Two doses of AZD1222 preceded a rise in Spike-specific TCR breadth and depth.

The CDR3 length is 18 residues. Clones were sequenced by immunoSEQ multiplex PCR, and TCRdb holds only the in-frame ones, with some missing. The sample records 150,000 to 200,000 clones, around 90% being singletons. Comment on this clone: Its matching antigen is unknown.

The source is an adult in good health. The chain has TRBV21-1 and TRBJ1-1. TRBV21-1 is a pseudogene segment. This sample comprised peripheral blood, obtained on day 0 of AZD1222 vaccination. Here the CDR3 DNA reads TGTGCCAGCAGCAAATCTCAGCGCGAATCAGGAGGTCGGACTGAAGCTTTCTTT. This sequence encodes CASSKSQRESGGRTEAFF.